The T cell receptor (beta chain) described here comes from a study of post-analysis software for immune sequencing data. Presence of unique molecular identifiers characterized the TCR beta cDNA libraries. A single record per CDR3 protein comes from TCRdb applying MiXCR to the PCR reads. The sample gives over 300,000 distinct CDR3 sequences, 30% to 45% of which show up once; roughly 13% is in the top ten. The CDR3 covers 19 residues. Germline CDR1 and CDR2: MDHEN and SYDVKM. J gave up 0 bases and V 3 bases, and 9 bases lay outside the gene matches. Findings and limits, study-wide: Roughly five TRBV segments appeared more often in patients than in controls, and TRBV5-6, TRBV5-1 and TRBV20-1 were among these.

Remarks on this clonotype: Its antigen is unknown.

This sequence originates from a girl between 10 and 17 years old with multiple sclerosis. The rearrangement uses TRBV28 and TRBJ1-6, with 9 nucleotides matching TRBD1. The specimen was blood. CDR3 protein: CASSFSPGTGSSYNSPLHF. As DNA, the CDR3 is TGTGCCAGCAGTTTTTCTCCCGGGACAGGGAGCTCCTATAATTCACCCCTCCACTTT.